This T cell receptor (beta chain) is drawn from a study of OX40 agonist ivuxolimab in advanced cancers. About the study: Eligibility admitted prior anti-PD-1, anti-PD-L1 or anti-CTLA-4 therapy; around 41% had some. Study findings and constraints: Among the lowest levels of clonal expansion were found in partial responders at 0.1-3.0 mg/kg. Fewer expanded clones were found on average in CD4+ than in CD8+ T cells.

The CDR3 runs 16 residues. CDR1 SGHNT and CDR2 YENEEA come from the germline V gene. Trimming at V came to 3 bases and at J to 5 bases, leaving 6 bases not matched to a gene. Concerning this clone itself: Its antigen remains unknown.

Autoimmune disease history or systemic immunosuppression excluded patients. The data were produced by immunoSEQ multiplex PCR, yet TCRdb's version contains in-frame clones alone and is incomplete. The sample consists of more than 85,000 clones, about 90% of them appearing once. This receptor was taken from an adult with an advanced solid tumor such as melanoma, head and neck, liver or kidney cancer. The sequences come from CD4+ or CD8+ T cells sorted from blood, collected in a trial of the OX40 agonist ivuxolimab. The chain is built from TRBV11-3 and TRBJ2-5, with 13 bases that match TRBD2. CDR3 sequence reads: CASSFGTSGTMETQYF. As DNA, the CDR3 is TGTGCCAGCAGCTTCGGGACTAGCGGGACCATGGAGACCCAGTACTTC. The whole variable domain, filled in from reference TRBV11-3 and TRBJ2-5, reads EAGVVQSPRYKIIEKKQPVAFWCNPISGHNTLYWYLQNLGQGPELLIRYENEEAVDDSQLPKDRFSAERLKGVDSTLKIQPAELGDSAVYLCASSFGTSGTMETQYFGPGTRLLVL.